This T cell receptor (beta chain) is from a study of T cell responses to AZD1222 COVID-19 vaccine. Across the whole study: Combined were second doses at about 4 or about 12 weeks.

Clones were read by immunoSEQ multiplex PCR, and TCRdb kept only the in-frame ones, dropping some. Altogether approximately 110,000 clones are present, roughly 87% being singletons, with the ten largest covering roughly 10%. On this clone: Its antigen is undetermined.

Regarding the study as a whole: Nearly half of spike-specific TCRs reportedly go after variant regions that carry no mutations. Only a handful of individuals given AZD1222 were seropositive at baseline.

The germline CDR1 and CDR2 sequences are KGHSH and LQKENI. After removal of 3 bases from V and 6 bases from J, the junction contained 11 bases not matched to a gene. The CDR3 spans 15 residues. Sequenced material: peripheral blood, taken on day 0 of AZD1222 vaccination. This TCR was sampled from an adult in good health. This chain links TRBV18 with TRBJ2-7; 7 bases are a match to TRBD1. The CDR3 region has the DNA TGTGCCAGCTCACCCGGACAGGACCTGGCTGCCGAGCAGTACTTC. The encoded protein is CASSPGQDLAAEQYF.